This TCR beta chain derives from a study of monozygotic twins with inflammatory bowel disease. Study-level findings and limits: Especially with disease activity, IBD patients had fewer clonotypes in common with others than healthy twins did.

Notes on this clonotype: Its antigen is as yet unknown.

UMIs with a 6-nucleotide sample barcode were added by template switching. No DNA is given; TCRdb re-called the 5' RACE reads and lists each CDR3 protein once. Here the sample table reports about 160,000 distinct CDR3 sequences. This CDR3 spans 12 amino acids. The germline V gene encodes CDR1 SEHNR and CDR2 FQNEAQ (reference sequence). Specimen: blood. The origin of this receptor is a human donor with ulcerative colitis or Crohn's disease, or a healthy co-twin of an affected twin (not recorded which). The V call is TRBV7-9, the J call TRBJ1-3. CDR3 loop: CASSPTRNTIYF.